This T cell receptor (beta chain) was identified during a study of blood T cell repertoires in COVID-19. The CDR3 covers 13 residues. CDR1 is LGHNT and CDR2 is FRNRAP in the germline V gene. V was pared by 5 bases and J by 2 bases, with 9 bases between. As originally analysed: Amplifying reference gene primers gave estimates of nucleated cell counts. Libraries were prepared by immunoSEQ multiplex PCR; TCRdb keeps only in-frame clonotypes and omits some of them. That table is the source of V, J and clone size, and D and trimming were worked out from the DNA. The profile shows approximately 94,000 clones, around nine tenths of them singletons.

This chain uses TRBV12-5 with TRBJ2-5; D possibly corresponds to TRBD1 (5 bases). This TCR derives from a woman between 50 and 59 years old in a cohort sampled during active COVID-19. Sequencing used peripheral blood. The CDR3 loop reads CASGQGSQETQYF. The CDR3 DNA sequence: TGTGCTAGTGGTCAGGGTTCACAAGAGACCCAGTACTTC.